These 12 T cell receptor beta chains came from one sample sequenced in a study of human T cells and chemical hapten exposure. TCRdb recomputed calls from the RACE reads with MiXCR, one row per CDR3 protein. The data contain around 100,000 distinct CDR3 sequences, more than 10% of them singletons. Stated time point: pre-sensitization, week 0. Treatment specified: therapeutic diphenylcyclopropenone sensitization with weekly scalp DPC. This sample comprised whole blood, obtained in connection with sensitization to the hapten diphenylcyclopropenone (DPC). These receptors all come from a woman in her sixties with alopecia areata. Some clones in this sample may be carry-over from other donors' samples.

A word on this clonotype: With a much larger clone just one base away, this may be a read error. The chain employs TRBV25-1 and TRBJ1-5; the match to TRBD1 covers 7 bases. Losses at the gene ends were 4 bases for V and 3 bases for J; bases not matched to a gene: 9. The CDR3 is made up of 16 amino acids. Germline CDR1 MGHDK, CDR2 SYGVNS. CDR3 in amino acids: CASSGNGGTVNQPQHF. In nucleotides, the CDR3 is TGTGCCAGCAGTGGAAACGGGGGGACAGTCAATCAGCCCCAGCATTTT.

This clonotype appeared many times. The chain employs TRBV12-3 or TRBV12-4 and TRBJ1-5; D gene uncertain. The V and J ends lost 2 bases and 3 bases respectively, with 11 bases between them. The CDR3 extends over 15 amino acids. CDR3 protein: CASSLQRGLNQPQHF. The CDR3 nucleotides read TGTGCCAGCAGTTTACAACGAGGGCTCAATCAGCCCCAGCATTTT.

The sample holds many counts of this clonotype. This chain joins TRBV20-1 and TRBJ2-7, with D perhaps matching TRBD1 or TRBD2 (6 bases each). Trimming stripped 6 bases from V and 5 bases from J, with 11 bases between. The CDR3 spans 11 residues. Germline CDR1 DFQATT, CDR2 SNEGSKA (reference sequence). CDR3 sequence (DNA): TGCAGTGCCAGGAGGGGGAACGAGCAGTACTTC. Translation: CSARRGNEQYF.

The chain is built from TRBV2 and TRBJ1-1; TRBD1 might be the D (6 bases). The V end lost 5 bases, the J end lost 3 bases, and 16 bases lay between the germline ends. Germline-derived CDR1 and CDR2 are SNHLY and FYNNEI. This CDR3 is built from 15 residues. The CDR3 loop reads CASSQRTVIDTEAFF. DNA of the CDR3: TGTGCCAGCAGTCAAAGGACAGTTATCGACACTGAAGCTTTCTTT. The complete variable domain, with remaining parts taken from reference TRBV2 and TRBJ1-1, reads EPEVTQTPSHQVTQMGQEVILRCVPISNHLYFYWYRQILGQKVEFLVSFYNNEISEKSEIFDDQFSVERPDGSNFTLKIRSTKLEDSAMYFCASSQRTVIDTEAFFGQGTRLTVV.

This clonotype was picked up a small number of times. The J gene is TRBJ2-7, the V gene TRBV18, with 8 nucleotides matching TRBD1. CDR1 KGHSH and CDR2 LQKENI come from the germline V gene. After removal of 1 base from V and 0 bases from J, the junction contained 2 bases not matched to a gene. The CDR3 length is 15 residues. In nucleotides, the CDR3 is TGTGCCAGCTCACCACTGACAGGGGCCTCCTACGAGCAGTACTTC. Translated, it gives CASSPLTGASYEQYF.

This sequence joins TRBV10-3 and TRBJ2-3; the match to TRBD2 covers 8 bases. Germline trimming cut 4 bases from V and 4 bases from J; bases unmatched to any gene: 7. CDR3 size: 15 residues. Per germline, CDR1 ENHRY and CDR2 SYGVKD. The CDR3 region has the DNA TGTGCCATCAGTGCTGCGCGGGGGGCCGCAGATACGCAGTATTTT. The encoded protein is CAISAARGAADTQYF.

This clonotype was recorded many times. V and J are TRBV18 and TRBJ2-5; TRBD2 matches at 9 bases. The ends lost 4 bases at V and 1 base at J; junction bases unmatched: 7. Looked up from germline, CDR1 is KGHSH and CDR2 is LQKENI. This CDR3 spans 16 amino acids. The CDR3 here is CASSLLASGVQETQYF. The CDR3 DNA follows: TGTGCCAGCTCACTTCTCGCTAGCGGGGTCCAAGAGACCCAGTACTTC.

This clonotype was detected ten times or more. The gene calls are TRBV18 and TRBJ2-1, with a weak D call TRBD2 (6 bases). This CDR3 region has 17 residues. Germline V gene sequence: CDR1 KGHSH, CDR2 LQKENI. V was clipped by 0 bases and J by 2 bases, with 14 bases between them. In nucleotides, the CDR3 is TGTGCCAGCTCACCACCGGGCGGAGGGGCCCCCTACAATGAGCAGTTCTTC. Its translation: CASSPPGGGAPYNEQFF.

This clonotype has more than one count but fewer than ten. V gene TRBV25-1 combines with J gene TRBJ2-5, with D possibly called TRBD1 or TRBD2 (5 bases each). The V end lost 6 bases, the J end lost 4 bases, and 12 bases lay between the germline ends. The CDR3 totals 13 residues. The V gene's germline CDR1 is MGHDK and CDR2 SYGVNS. The chain's CDR3 is CASRDGAIETQYF. In DNA, the CDR3 is TGTGCCAGCAGGGACGGGGCTATAGAGACCCAGTACTTC.

This clonotype showed up many times. The chain links TRBV30 to TRBJ1-1; D is perhaps TRBD1 (5 bases). CDR3 length: 14 residues. CDR1 and CDR2 (germline): GTSNPN, SVGIG (reference sequence). V was trimmed by 2 bases and J by 2 bases, leaving 12 bases between them. The CDR3 DNA follows: TGTGCCTGGAGTCCCAGGGTGCGAAACACTGAAGCTTTCTTT. Translated: CAWSPRVRNTEAFF. Combining the CDR3 with reference TRBV30 and TRBJ1-1 gives the whole variable domain SQTIHQWPATLVQPVGSPLSLECTVEGTSNPNLYWYRQAAGRGLQLLFYSVGIGQISSEVPQNLSASRPQDRQFILSSKKLLLSDSGFYLCAWSPRVRNTEAFFGQGTRLTVV.

This clonotype was observed at least ten times. The chain has TRBV27 and TRBJ2-3; 7 bases agree with TRBD1. Germline V gene lookup returns CDR1 MNHEY and CDR2 SMNVEV (reference sequence). The junction had 3 bases not matched to a gene; V was cut back by 3 bases and J by 0 bases. The CDR3 has 15 residues. The CDR3 DNA follows: TGTGCCAGCAGTTTCCGGACAGGCAGCACAGATACGCAGTATTTT. Translation gives CASSFRTGSTDTQYF.

This clonotype was recorded many times. The genes are TRBV18 and TRBJ1-2, with no clear D. The CDR3 extends over 14 amino acids. V shed 3 bases and J shed 2 bases, with 10 bases lying between them. Germline loops: CDR1 KGHSH, CDR2 LQKENI. This CDR3 reads CASSPGKTNYGYTF. Written as DNA, the CDR3 is TGTGCCAGCTCACCTGGGAAGACCAACTATGGCTACACCTTC.